One and the same sample provided the 10 T cell receptor beta chains below, sequenced in a study of blood T cell repertoires in COVID-19 (dated by TCRdb to the early 2020s). Libraries came from the immunoSEQ multiplex PCR assay. The source is immuneACCESS, and TCRdb retained only in-frame sequences with V and J called. Part of the clones is not carried over; for the studies checked, unresolved V genes explain less than half of this, and the remainder is unexplained. Counted in this sample were about 61,000 clones; roughly 91% of them appeared once. Over 7.5% of the sample comes from the top ten. The sequenced material came from peripheral blood. These receptors all come from a human donor in a cohort sampled during active COVID-19.

This clone was recorded a few times. This chain links TRBV5-1 with TRBJ1-1, with D possibly matching TRBD1 (6 bases). The V and J ends lost 1 base and 3 bases respectively, with 10 bases between them. The CDR3 covers 14 residues. Germline V gene data show CDR1 as SGHRS and CDR2 as YFSETQ. The DNA of the CDR3 is TGCGCCAGCAGCTTGAACGGACAGCACACTGAAGCTTTCTTT. It specifies CASSLNGQHTEAFF.

This clone was counted a few times. The chain couples TRBV24-1 to TRBJ1-5; D remains unclear. V dropped 11 bases and J dropped 0 bases, with 10 bases sitting between them. The CDR3 is 13 residues long. From germline, CDR1 is KGHDR and CDR2 SFDVKD. The CDR3 reads CAIQFDSNQPQHF. Written as DNA, the CDR3 is TGTGCCATCCAGTTCGATAGCAATCAGCCCCAGCATTTT.

The J gene is TRBJ1-1, the V gene TRBV5-6; no reliable D call. This CDR3 comprises 12 residues. Germline lookup yields CDR1 SGHDT and CDR2 YYEEEE. Trimming cost V 5 bases and J 5 bases, with 10 bases left between them. The CDR3 loop is CASSPNGTEAFF. DNA for the CDR3: TGTGCCAGCAGTCCGAACGGGACTGAAGCTTTCTTT.

J is TRBJ1-6 and V is TRBV18; no firm D call. The CDR3 sequence is 15 residues long. Trimming took 2 bases from V and 3 from J, leaving 8 bases between them. Per germline, CDR1 KGHSH and CDR2 LQKENI. CDR3 nucleotide sequence: TGTGCCAGCTCACCAGCACAAAACTATAATTCACCCCTCCACTTT. Translating it yields CASSPAQNYNSPLHF.

The V gene is TRBV7-2, the J gene TRBJ2-2, with TRBD2 as a possible D gene (6 bases). The CDR3 length is 16 residues. Deletions cut 5 bases from V and 1 base from J, with 14 bases between. Germline lookup yields CDR1 SGHTA and CDR2 FQGNSA. The CDR3 protein is CASSLGAGQNTGELFF. The CDR3, as DNA: TGTGCCAGCAGCCTAGGCGCGGGGCAGAACACCGGGGAGCTGTTTTTT.

The genes are TRBV20-1 and TRBJ2-3; 12 bases align to TRBD2. The CDR3 covers 15 residues. The J segment lost 7 bases and the V segment lost 6 bases, leaving 11 bases of the junction unmatched. Germline assignment: CDR1 DFQATT and CDR2 SNEGSKA (reference sequence). CDR3 nucleotide sequence: TGCAGTGCAAGTCCTAGCGGGGGGGCCTATCATACGCAGTATTTT. Protein: CSASPSGGAYHTQYF.

The chain uses TRBV6-1 and TRBJ2-5; 8 nucleotides agree with TRBD2. J lost 2 bases, V lost 2 bases, and 4 bases had no gene match. This CDR3 is built from 15 residues. Germline values: CDR1 MNHNS, CDR2 SASEGT. CDR3 region: CASSETGTRQETQYF. CDR3 DNA sequence: TGTGCCAGCAGTGAAACCGGGACTAGACAAGAGACCCAGTACTTC.

The chain links TRBV6-5 to TRBJ2-3; no definite D call. The CDR3 sequence is 14 residues long. Germline V lookup: CDR1 MNHEY, CDR2 SVGAGI. Deletions cut 0 bases from V and 5 bases from J, with 9 bases between. The CDR3 bases are TGTGCCAGCAGTTACTCGACGGGTGGAGATACGCAGTATTTT. Translating it yields CASSYSTGGDTQYF.

The chain uses TRBV5-4 and TRBJ2-7, with 9 bases that match TRBD2. CDR3 length equals 16 residues. V shed 3 bases, J shed 0 bases, and the junction held 7 bases outside the gene matches. Germline V gene sequence: CDR1 SGHNT, CDR2 YYREEE (reference sequence). The CDR3: CASSSIAGANSYEQYF. In DNA, the CDR3 is TGTGCCAGCAGCTCCATAGCGGGAGCGAACTCCTACGAGCAGTACTTC.

The chain has TRBV10-3 and TRBJ1-6; D perhaps matches TRBD1 (5 bases). The CDR3 is made up of 13 amino acids. V was clipped by 4 bases and J by 7 bases, with 8 bases between them. Germline V gene data show CDR1 as ENHRY and CDR2 as SYGVKD. The CDR3 region is CAISGQPNSPLHF. The DNA for the CDR3 is TGTGCCATCAGTGGACAGCCAAATTCACCCCTCCACTTT.